The text below deals with one T cell receptor (beta chain). TCRdb's table, derived via immunoSEQ multiplex PCR, lists solely in-frame clones and lacks some. This sample yields fewer than 70,000 clones, of which roughly 93% are seen a single time; roughly 1.4% belongs to the top ten. The data were obtained in a study of T cell changes during pregnancy in multiple sclerosis. J lost 4 bases, V lost 1 base, and 6 bases had no gene match. The CDR3 runs 15 residues. Germline CDR1 reads SGHDN; CDR2 reads FVKESK. This sample comprised peripheral blood, obtained in the third trimester of pregnancy. The sequence derives from a female donor with multiple sclerosis, enrolled in a pregnancy study. V and J are TRBV14 and TRBJ1-1; 7 nucleotides match TRBD1. The CDR3 region is CASSQGQGLATEAFF. As DNA, the CDR3 is TGTGCCAGCAGCCAAGGACAGGGTTTGGCCACTGAAGCTTTCTTT.